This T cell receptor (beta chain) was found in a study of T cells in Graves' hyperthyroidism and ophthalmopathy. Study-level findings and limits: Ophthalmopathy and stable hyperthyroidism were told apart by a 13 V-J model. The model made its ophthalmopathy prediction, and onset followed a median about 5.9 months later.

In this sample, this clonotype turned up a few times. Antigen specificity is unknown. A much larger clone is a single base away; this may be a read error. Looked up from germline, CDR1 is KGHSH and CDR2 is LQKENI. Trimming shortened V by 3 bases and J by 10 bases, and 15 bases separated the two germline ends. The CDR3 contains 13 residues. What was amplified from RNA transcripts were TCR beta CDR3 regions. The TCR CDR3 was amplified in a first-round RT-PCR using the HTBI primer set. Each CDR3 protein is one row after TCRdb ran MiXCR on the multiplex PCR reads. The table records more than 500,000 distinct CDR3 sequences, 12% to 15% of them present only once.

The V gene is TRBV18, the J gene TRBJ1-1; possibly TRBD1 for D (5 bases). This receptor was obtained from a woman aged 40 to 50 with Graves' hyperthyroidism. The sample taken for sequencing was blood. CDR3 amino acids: CASSPRQLGGAFF. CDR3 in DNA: TGTGCCAGCTCACCGCGACAGTTGGGTGGAGCTTTCTTT.